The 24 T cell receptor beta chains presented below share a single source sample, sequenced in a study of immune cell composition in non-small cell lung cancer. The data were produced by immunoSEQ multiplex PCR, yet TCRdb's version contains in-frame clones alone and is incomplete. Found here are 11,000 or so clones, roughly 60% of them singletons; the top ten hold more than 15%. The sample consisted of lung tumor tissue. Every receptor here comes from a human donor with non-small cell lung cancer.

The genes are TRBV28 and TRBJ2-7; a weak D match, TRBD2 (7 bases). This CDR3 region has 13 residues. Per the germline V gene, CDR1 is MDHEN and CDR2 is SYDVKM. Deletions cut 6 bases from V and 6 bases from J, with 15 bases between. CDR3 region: CASRGAWEGEQYF. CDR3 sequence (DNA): TGTGCCAGCAGGGGGGCTTGGGAGGGCGAGCAGTACTTC.

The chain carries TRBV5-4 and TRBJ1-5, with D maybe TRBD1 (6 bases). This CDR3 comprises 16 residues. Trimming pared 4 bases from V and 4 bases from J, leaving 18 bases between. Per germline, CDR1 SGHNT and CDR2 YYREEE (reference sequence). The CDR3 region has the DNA TGTGCCAGCAGCCAAGACCCGGACAGCACTAATCAGCCCCAGCATTTT. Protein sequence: CASSQDPDSTNQPQHF.

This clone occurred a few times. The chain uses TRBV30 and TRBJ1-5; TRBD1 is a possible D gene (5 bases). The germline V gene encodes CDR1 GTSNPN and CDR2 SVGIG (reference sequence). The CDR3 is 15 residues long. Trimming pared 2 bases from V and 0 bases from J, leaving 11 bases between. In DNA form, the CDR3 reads TGTGCCTGGAGTACGGGTCAGGGTAGCAATCAGCCCCAGCATTTT. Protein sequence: CAWSTGQGSNQPQHF.

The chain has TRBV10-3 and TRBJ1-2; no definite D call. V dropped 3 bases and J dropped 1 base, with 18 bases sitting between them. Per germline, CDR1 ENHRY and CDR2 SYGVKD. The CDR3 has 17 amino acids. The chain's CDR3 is CAISDSEASKVNYGYTF. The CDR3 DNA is TGTGCCATCAGTGATTCCGAGGCCAGTAAAGTTAACTATGGCTACACCTTC.

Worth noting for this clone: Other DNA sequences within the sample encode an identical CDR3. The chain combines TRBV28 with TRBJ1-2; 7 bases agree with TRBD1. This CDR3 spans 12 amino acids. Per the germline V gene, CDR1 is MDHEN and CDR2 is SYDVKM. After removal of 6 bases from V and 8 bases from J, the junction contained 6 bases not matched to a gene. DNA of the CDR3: TGTGCCAGCAGCTCAACAGGGGACGGCTACACCTTC. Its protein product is CASSSTGDGYTF.

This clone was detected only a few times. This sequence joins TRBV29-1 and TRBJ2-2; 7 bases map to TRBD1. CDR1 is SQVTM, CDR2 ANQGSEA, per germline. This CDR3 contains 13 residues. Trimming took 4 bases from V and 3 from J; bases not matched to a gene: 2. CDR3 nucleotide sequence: TGCAGCGTTGGGACAGGATACACCGGGGAGCTGTTTTTT. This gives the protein CSVGTGYTGELFF.

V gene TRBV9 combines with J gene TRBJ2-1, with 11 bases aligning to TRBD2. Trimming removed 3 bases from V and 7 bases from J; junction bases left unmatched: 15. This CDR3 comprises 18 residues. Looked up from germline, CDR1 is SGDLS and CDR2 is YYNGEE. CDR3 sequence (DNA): TGTGCCAGCAGCGCACTAGCGGGAGTCGGGTGGGGACGGAATGAGCAGTTCTTC. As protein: CASSALAGVGWGRNEQFF.

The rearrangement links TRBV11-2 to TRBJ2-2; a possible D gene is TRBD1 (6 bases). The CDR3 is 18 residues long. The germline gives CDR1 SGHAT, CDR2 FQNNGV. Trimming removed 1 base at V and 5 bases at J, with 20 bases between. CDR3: CASSLARDTPRWTGELFF. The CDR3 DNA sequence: TGTGCCAGCAGCTTAGCCCGGGACACCCCTCGATGGACCGGGGAGCTGTTTTTT.

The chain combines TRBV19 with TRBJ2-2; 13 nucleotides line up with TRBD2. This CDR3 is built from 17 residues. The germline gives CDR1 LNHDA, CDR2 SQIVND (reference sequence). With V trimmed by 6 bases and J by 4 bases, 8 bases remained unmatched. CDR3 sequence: CASSKTSGRLGTGELFF. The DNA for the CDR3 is TGTGCCAGTAGCAAGACTAGCGGGAGGCTCGGCACCGGGGAGCTGTTTTTT.

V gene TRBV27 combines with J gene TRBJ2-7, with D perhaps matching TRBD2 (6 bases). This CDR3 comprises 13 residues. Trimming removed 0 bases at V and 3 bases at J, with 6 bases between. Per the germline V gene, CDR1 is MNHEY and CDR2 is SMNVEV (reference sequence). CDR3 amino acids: CASSLSGGYEQYF. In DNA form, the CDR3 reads TGTGCCAGCAGTTTATCGGGGGGCTACGAGCAGTACTTC.

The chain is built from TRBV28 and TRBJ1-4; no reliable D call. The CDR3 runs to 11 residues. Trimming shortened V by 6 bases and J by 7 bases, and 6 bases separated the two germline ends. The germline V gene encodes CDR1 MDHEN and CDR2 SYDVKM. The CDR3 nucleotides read TGTGCCAGCAGGGCCCGTGAAAAACTGTTTTTT. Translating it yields CASRAREKLFF.

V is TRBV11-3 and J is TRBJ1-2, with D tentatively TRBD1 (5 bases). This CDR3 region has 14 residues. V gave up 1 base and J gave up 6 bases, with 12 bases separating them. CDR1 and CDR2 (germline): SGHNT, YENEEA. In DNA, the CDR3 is TGTGCCAGCAGCTTAGCTTCAGGGTTCGATGGCTACACCTTC. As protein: CASSLASGFDGYTF.

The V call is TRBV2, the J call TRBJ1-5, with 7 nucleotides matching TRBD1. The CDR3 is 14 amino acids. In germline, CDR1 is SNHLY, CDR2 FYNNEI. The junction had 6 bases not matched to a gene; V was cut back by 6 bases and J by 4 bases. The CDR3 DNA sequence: TGTGCCAGCAGGGGGGACAGCGGAAATCAGCCCCAGCATTTT. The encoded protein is CASRGDSGNQPQHF.

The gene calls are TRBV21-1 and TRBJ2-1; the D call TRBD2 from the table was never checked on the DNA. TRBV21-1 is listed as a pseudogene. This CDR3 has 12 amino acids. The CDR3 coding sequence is TGTGCCAGCAGCAGTAGCGTGAATGAGCAGTTCTTC. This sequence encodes CASSSSVNEQFF.

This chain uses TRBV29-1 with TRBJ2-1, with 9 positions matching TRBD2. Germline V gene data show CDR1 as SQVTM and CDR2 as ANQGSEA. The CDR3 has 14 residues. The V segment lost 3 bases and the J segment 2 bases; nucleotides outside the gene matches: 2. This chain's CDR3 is CSVEGLATYNEQFF. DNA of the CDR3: TGCAGCGTTGAGGGACTAGCCACCTACAATGAGCAGTTCTTC.

CDR3 DNA: TGTGCCAGCAGTTACTCCCCGGGACAACACTATGGCTACACCTTC. Protein: CASSYSPGQHYGYTF. The chain employs TRBV6-5 and TRBJ1-2, with D possibly being TRBD1 (6 bases). The CDR3 totals 15 residues. The V gene's germline CDR1 is MNHEY and CDR2 SVGAGI. Trimming removed 0 bases from V and 3 bases from J, with 11 bases in between.

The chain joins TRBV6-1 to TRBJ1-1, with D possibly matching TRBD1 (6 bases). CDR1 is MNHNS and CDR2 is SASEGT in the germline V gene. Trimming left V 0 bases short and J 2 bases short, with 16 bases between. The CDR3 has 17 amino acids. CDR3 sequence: CASSEARAVQGNTEAFF. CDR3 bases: TGTGCCAGCAGTGAAGCGCGGGCGGTACAGGGAAACACTGAAGCTTTCTTT.

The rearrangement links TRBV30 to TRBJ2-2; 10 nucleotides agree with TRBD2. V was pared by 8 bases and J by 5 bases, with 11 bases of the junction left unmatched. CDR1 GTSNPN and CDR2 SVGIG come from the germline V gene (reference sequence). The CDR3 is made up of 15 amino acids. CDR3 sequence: CATDMRTSGTGELFF. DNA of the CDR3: TGTGCCACCGATATGAGGACTAGCGGTACCGGGGAGCTGTTTTTT. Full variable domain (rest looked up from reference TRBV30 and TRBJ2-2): SQTIHQWPATLVQPVGSPLSLECTVEGTSNPNLYWYRQAAGRGLQLLFYSVGIGQISSEVPQNLSASRPQDRQFILSSKKLLLSDSGFYLCATDMRTSGTGELFFGEGSRLTVL.

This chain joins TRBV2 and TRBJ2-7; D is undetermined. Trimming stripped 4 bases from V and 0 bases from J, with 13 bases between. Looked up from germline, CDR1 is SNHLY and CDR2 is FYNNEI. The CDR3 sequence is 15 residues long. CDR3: CASSGGGTSSYEQYF. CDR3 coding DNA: TGTGCCAGCAGTGGCGGCGGAACGAGCTCCTACGAGCAGTACTTC.

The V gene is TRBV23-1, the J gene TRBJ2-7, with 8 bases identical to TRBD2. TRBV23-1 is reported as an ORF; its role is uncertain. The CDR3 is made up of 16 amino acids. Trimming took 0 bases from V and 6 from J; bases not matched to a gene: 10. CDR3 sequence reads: CASSQSGAGGMFEQYF. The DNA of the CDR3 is TGCGCCAGCAGTCAATCCGGGGCGGGAGGAATGTTCGAGCAGTACTTC.

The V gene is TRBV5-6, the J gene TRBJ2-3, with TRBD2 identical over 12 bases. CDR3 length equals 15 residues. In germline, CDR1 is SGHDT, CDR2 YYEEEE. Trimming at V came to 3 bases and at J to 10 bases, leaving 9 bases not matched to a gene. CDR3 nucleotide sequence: TGTGCCAGCAGCTCGAGACTAGCGGGAGTTTCAGCGCAGTATTTT. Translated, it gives CASSSRLAGVSAQYF.

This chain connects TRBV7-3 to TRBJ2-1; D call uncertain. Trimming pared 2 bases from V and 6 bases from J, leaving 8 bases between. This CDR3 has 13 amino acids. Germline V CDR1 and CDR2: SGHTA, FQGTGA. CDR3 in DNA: TGTGCCAGCAGCTTAGAACAGTTCAATGAGCAGTTCTTC. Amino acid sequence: CASSLEQFNEQFF.

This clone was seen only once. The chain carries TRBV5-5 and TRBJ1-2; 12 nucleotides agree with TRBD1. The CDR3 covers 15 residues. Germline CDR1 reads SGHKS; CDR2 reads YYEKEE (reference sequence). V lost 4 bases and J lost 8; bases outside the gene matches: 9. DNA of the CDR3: TGTGCCAGCAGCCCCCGGGACAGGGGGCTAGGGGGCTACACCTTC. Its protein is CASSPRDRGLGGYTF. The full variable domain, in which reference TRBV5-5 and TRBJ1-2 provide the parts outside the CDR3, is DAGVTQSPTHLIKTRGQQVTLRCSPISGHKSVSWYQQVLGQGPQFIFQYYEKEERGRGNFPDRFSARQFPNYSSELNVNALLLGDSALYLCASSPRDRGLGGYTFGSGTRLTVV.

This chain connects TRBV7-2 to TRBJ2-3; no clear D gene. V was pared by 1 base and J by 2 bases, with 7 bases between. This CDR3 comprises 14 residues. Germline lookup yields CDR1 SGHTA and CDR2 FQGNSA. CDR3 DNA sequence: TGTGCCAGCAGCTTAGACAGATTCACAGATACGCAGTATTTT. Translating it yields CASSLDRFTDTQYF.